These T cell receptor beta chains were read from a single sample in a study of T cell changes during pregnancy in multiple sclerosis. Profiling relied on immunoSEQ multiplex PCR, and the TCRdb table lists in-frame clones only, not all of them. The table includes fewer than 30,000 clones, under 95% detected once. This material consisted of CD8+ T cells from peripheral blood mononuclear cells, taken in the third trimester of pregnancy. These receptors were collected from a female donor in good health, enrolled as a control in a pregnancy study. Each CDR3 is given with its conserved first and last residue. Fields, in order: J gene, D gene, V gene, clone size, CDR3 protein, CDR3 DNA. D genes are given only for firm matches. Size values are once, few and many counts, or a class for expanded clones, and some rows have none.

TRBJ1-5	TRBD1	TRBV6-4	.	CASSESTGGNQPQHF	TGTGCCAGCAGTGAATCCACAGGGGGCAATCAGCCCCAGCATTTT
TRBJ1-3	.	TRBV10-3	.	CAISVGHGDTIYF	TGTGCCATCAGTGTTGGGCACGGGGACACCATATATTTT
TRBJ2-1	.	TRBV19	.	CASSPSSQGLGEQFF	TGTGCCAGTAGTCCCAGTAGCCAGGGACTCGGTGAGCAGTTCTTC
TRBJ1-1	TRBD1	TRBV7-9	.	CASSYPTGDNTEAFF	TGTGCCAGCAGCTACCCTACAGGGGACAACACTGAAGCTTTCTTT
TRBJ2-1	TRBD2	TRBV5-1	.	CASSLTSASSYNEQFF	TGCGCCAGCAGCTTAACTAGCGCGAGCTCCTACAATGAGCAGTTCTTC
TRBJ2-7	TRBD2	TRBV7-6	.	CASSLDATSGGPSSYEQYF	TGTGCCAGCAGCTTAGATGCGACTAGCGGGGGGCCTAGCTCCTACGAGCAGTACTTC
TRBJ1-5	.	TRBV9	.	CASSSDDSNQPQHF	TGTGCCAGCAGCTCAGATGATAGCAATCAGCCCCAGCATTTT
TRBJ1-5	.	TRBV27	.	CASSIHMYSNQPQHF	TGTGCCAGCAGTATACATATGTATAGCAATCAGCCCCAGCATTTT
TRBJ2-3	.	TRBV7-9	.	CASSLDHRQEIWDTQYF	TGTGCCAGCAGCTTAGATCACAGGCAGGAGATCTGGGATACGCAGTATTTT
TRBJ1-1	.	TRBV10-3	once	CAISEPAEFTEAFF	TGTGCCATCAGTGAGCCCGCGGAGTTTACTGAAGCTTTCTTT
TRBJ2-5	TRBD2	TRBV6-5	once	CASSSPGLAKETQYF	TGTGCCAGCAGTTCACCGGGACTAGCAAAGGAGACCCAGTACTTC
TRBJ1-5	.	TRBV6-5	.	CASSHRASNQPQHF	TGTGCCAGCAGCCACAGGGCTTCGAATCAGCCCCAGCATTTT
TRBJ1-5	.	TRBV19	.	CASSTDSNNQPQHF	TGTGCCAGTAGTACAGACAGTAACAATCAGCCCCAGCATTTT
TRBJ2-7	TRBD1	TRBV7-2	.	CASSLEGQGLYEQYF	TGTGCCAGCAGCTTAGAGGGACAGGGCTTATACGAGCAGTACTTC